This is a list of T cell receptor beta chains from one sample in a study of blood T cell repertoires in COVID-19. Using immunoSEQ multiplex PCR, the repertoire was profiled, and TCRdb retains in-frame clones only, with some absent. The sample lists around 310,000 clones, 75% to 90% occurring once. The specimen was PBMCs or T cells enriched from blood (not recorded which). The source is a woman aged 40 to 50 who had recovered from COVID-19. CDR3s include the opening cysteine and the closing phenylalanine or tryptophan. The D gene is left open where the match is weak. Clone size, where shown, is once, few, many, or a class for clones that have expanded.

-	TRBV7-9	TRBJ1-2	TRBD1	TGTGCCAGCAGCTTAAATGTGGGGAGAACAGGGGGAACGGTCTATGGCTACACCTTC	CASSLNVGRTGGTVYGYTF
-	TRBV11-2	TRBJ2-1	-	TGTGCCAGCAGCTTAGATCCCTCGGTTTACAATGAGCAGTTCTTC	CASSLDPSVYNEQFF
once	TRBV4-2	TRBJ2-3	-	TGTGCCAGCAGCCAAGAAGCCGGTGACTTCCTCACAGATACGCAGTATTTT	CASSQEAGDFLTDTQYF
-	TRBV11-3	TRBJ2-1	TRBD2	TGTGCCAGCAGCTTGGGCGGGAGGGGCGGAGGGGAGCAGTTCTTC	CASSLGGRGGGEQFF
-	TRBV27	TRBJ1-5	-	TGTGCCAGCAGTTTAGCTCCACTCAGGAGCAATCAGCCCCAGCATTTT	CASSLAPLRSNQPQHF
-	TRBV19	TRBJ2-7	TRBD1	TGTGCCAGTAGTATTGCGGGTGACAGGGTCAACGAGCAGTACTTC	CASSIAGDRVNEQYF
-	TRBV7-9	TRBJ2-1	TRBD1	TGTGCCAGCAGCACGTACAGGGGGAGCTCCTACAATGAGCAGTTCTTC	CASSTYRGSSYNEQFF
-	TRBV6-5	TRBJ1-1	TRBD1	TGTGCCAGCAGTACCGACAGGGTTCTTGGGGCTTTCTTT	CASSTDRVLGAFF
-	TRBV6-2/TRBV6-3	TRBJ2-3	-	TGTGCCAGCAGTTACGGACACAGCACAGATACGCAGTATTTT	CASSYGHSTDTQYF
-	TRBV11-3	TRBJ1-1	-	TGTGCCAGCAGCACTGAGTCCTACACTGAAGCTTTCTTT	CASSTESYTEAFF
many	TRBV29-1	TRBJ2-1	-	TGCAGCGTTGTAATGGAGAGGGACTTTTACAATGAGCAGTTCTTC	CSVVMERDFYNEQFF
-	TRBV5-1	TRBJ2-7	-	TGCGCCAGCAGCTCCACACAGGGATACGAGCAGTACTTC	CASSSTQGYEQYF
-	TRBV5-4	TRBJ2-7	TRBD2	TGTGCCAGCAGTGAGGCTAGCGGGACCTACGAGCAGTACTTC	CASSEASGTYEQYF
-	TRBV19	TRBJ1-5	-	TGTGCCAGTGCCCTACAAAGAGGCGACCAGCCCCAGCATTTT	CASALQRGDQPQHF
-	TRBV10-1	TRBJ1-1	-	TGCGCCAGCAACCCGGGCAGGGGCACTGAAGCTTTCTTT	CASNPGRGTEAFF
-	TRBV29-1	TRBJ2-7	TRBD1	TGCAGCGTTGAAACCTTTAGGACAGGGGACGAGCAGTACTTC	CSVETFRTGDEQYF
-	TRBV30	TRBJ1-3	TRBD1	TGTGCCTGGGGGACAGGGGCAACCTCTGGAAACACCATATATTTT	CAWGTGATSGNTIYF
-	TRBV5-4	TRBJ2-3	TRBD2	TGTGCCAGCAGCTGGAAGCGGGAGCTGCTCACAGATACGCAGTATTTT	CASSWKRELLTDTQYF
-	TRBV7-9	TRBJ2-1	-	TGTGCCAGCAGCTTGATGGGAGAAGAGCAGTTCTTC	CASSLMGEEQFF
-	TRBV9	TRBJ2-3	TRBD2	TGTGCCAGCAGCGTAGCTATTAGCGGGGGCACAGATACGCAGTATTTT	CASSVAISGGTDTQYF
-	TRBV28	TRBJ1-5	-	TGTGCCAGCAGTTTAGTGACAGATAATCAGCCCCAGCATTTT	CASSLVTDNQPQHF
once	TRBV5-5	TRBJ2-1	-	TGTGCCAGCAGCAAGGACACAAACAGCATTCGTGAGCAGTTCTTC	CASSKDTNSIREQFF
-	TRBV21-1	TRBJ2-2	-	TGTGCCAGCAGCAAATCCAGAGGGTCGAACACCGGGGAGCTGTTTTTT	CASSKSRGSNTGELFF
-	TRBV29-1	TRBJ1-3	-	TGCAGCGCCGAGATCCTGGCGGGGGATGGAAACACCATATATTTT	CSAEILAGDGNTIYF
-	TRBV3-1/TRBV3-2	TRBJ2-7	TRBD1	TGTGCCAGCAGCCAAATTTCCGGGACAGGGTTCTCCTACGAGCAGTACTTC	CASSQISGTGFSYEQYF
-	TRBV12-3/TRBV12-4	TRBJ1-6	-	TGTGCCAGCAGTCCTCTCGGACAAGGGCTCCACTTT	CASSPLGQGLHF
-	TRBV7-9	TRBJ1-1	-	TGTGCCAGCAGCTTAGGCGGGGCTTCGGGAGCCTCCACTGAAGCTTTCTTT	CASSLGGASGASTEAFF
-	TRBV5-1	TRBJ2-3	TRBD2	TGCGCCAGCAGCTTGGGCGGGGGGGGCACAGATACGCAGTATTTT	CASSLGGGGTDTQYF
-	TRBV30	TRBJ2-7	-	TGTGCCTGGATGCGGGGACAGAGCTCCTACGAGCAGTACTTC	CAWMRGQSSYEQYF
-	TRBV5-1	TRBJ2-1	TRBD1	TGCGCCAGCAGCTCGGGACAGGGGGCCTACAATGAGCAGTTCTTC	CASSSGQGAYNEQFF
-	TRBV5-1	TRBJ1-1	-	TGCGCCAGCAGCTTGGCTGATCCTGGGACTGCCCCGAACACTGAAGCTTTCTTT	CASSLADPGTAPNTEAFF
-	TRBV6-1	TRBJ2-7	-	TGTGCCAGCAGTTTTGTGGGGGCGCTTCACGAGCAGTACTTC	CASSFVGALHEQYF
-	TRBV4-3	TRBJ2-2	-	TGCGCCAGCACCATGATGGGGGGGCGGACCGGGGAGCTGTTTTTT	CASTMMGGRTGELFF
-	TRBV10-1	TRBJ2-2	-	TGCGCCAGCAGTGCAACGAACACCGGGGAGCTGTTTTTT	CASSATNTGELFF
-	TRBV7-9	TRBJ2-7	-	TGTGCCAGCAGCCTATTGACAGGTGCAGGCGAGCAGTACTTC	CASSLLTGAGEQYF
-	TRBV27	TRBJ1-6	TRBD1	TGTGCCAGCAGTTCCTCGGACAGGATAGGGAATTCACCCCTCCACTTT	CASSSSDRIGNSPLHF
-	TRBV10-1	TRBJ2-1	-	TGCGCCAGCAGTGAGGGACTTCACAATGAGCAGTTCTTC	CASSEGLHNEQFF
-	TRBV10-3	TRBJ2-2	TRBD2	TGTGCCATCAAGGTCGGCGGGGGGCTCACCACCGGGGAGCTGTTTTTT	CAIKVGGGLTTGELFF
-	TRBV11-2	TRBJ2-5	-	TGTGCCAGCAGCTCAAACAGGGCTCAAGAGACCCAGTACTTC	CASSSNRAQETQYF
-	TRBV19	TRBJ2-7	TRBD1	TGTGCCAGTAGTAAGGGGACAGGGCCCTACGAGCAGTACTTC	CASSKGTGPYEQYF
-	TRBV19	TRBJ1-1	-	TGTGCCAGTAGTTTCGGGGGCACTGAAGCTTTCTTT	CASSFGGTEAFF